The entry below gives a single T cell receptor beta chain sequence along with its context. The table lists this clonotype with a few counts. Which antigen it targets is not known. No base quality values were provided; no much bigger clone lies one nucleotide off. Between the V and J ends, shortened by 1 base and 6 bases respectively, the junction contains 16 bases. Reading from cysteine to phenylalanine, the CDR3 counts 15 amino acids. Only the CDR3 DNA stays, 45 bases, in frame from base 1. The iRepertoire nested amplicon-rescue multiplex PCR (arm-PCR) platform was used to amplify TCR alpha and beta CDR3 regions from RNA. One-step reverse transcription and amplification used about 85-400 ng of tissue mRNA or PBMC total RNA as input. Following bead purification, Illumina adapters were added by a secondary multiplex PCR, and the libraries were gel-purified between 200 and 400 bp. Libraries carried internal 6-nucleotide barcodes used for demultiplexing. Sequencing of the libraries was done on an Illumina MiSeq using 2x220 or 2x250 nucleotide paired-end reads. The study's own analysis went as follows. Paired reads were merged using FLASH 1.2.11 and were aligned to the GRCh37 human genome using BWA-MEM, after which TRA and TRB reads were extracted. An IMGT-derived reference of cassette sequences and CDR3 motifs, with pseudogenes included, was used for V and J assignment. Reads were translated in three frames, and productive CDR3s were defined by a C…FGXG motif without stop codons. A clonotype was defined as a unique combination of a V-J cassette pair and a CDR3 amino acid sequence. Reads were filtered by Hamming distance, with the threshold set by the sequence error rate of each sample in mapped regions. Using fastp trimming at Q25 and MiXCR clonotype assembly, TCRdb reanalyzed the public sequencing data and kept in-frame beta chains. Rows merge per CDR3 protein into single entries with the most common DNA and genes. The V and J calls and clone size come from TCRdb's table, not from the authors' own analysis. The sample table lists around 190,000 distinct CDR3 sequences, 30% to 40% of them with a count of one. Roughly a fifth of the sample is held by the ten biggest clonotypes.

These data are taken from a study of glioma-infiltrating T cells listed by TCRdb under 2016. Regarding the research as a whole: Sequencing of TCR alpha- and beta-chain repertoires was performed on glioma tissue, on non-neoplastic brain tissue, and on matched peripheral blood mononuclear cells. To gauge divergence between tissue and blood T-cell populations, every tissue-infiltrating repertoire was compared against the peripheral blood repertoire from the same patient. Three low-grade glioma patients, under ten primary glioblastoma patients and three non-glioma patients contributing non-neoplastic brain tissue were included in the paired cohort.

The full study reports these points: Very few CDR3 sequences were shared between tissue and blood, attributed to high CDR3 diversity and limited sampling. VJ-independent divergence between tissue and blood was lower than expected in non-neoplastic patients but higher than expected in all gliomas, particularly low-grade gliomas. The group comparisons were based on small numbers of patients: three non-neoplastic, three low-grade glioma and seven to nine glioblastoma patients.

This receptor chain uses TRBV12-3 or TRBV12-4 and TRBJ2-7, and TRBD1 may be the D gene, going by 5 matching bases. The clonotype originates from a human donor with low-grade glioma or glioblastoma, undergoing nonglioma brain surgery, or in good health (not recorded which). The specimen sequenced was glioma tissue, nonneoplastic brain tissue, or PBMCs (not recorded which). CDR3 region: CASSLDPPGPLEQYF. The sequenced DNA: TGTGCCAGCAGTTTAGACCCGCCAGGGCCCCTCGAGCAGTACTTC.